This T cell receptor (beta chain) appears in the sequencing data of a study of spatial heterogeneity in lung cancer. As for the study in general: Tumor-region counts of TCR transcripts tracked strongly with a T cell module score from matched bulk RNA-seq. As counted in raw reads, each unique TCR and UMI combination appeared more than ten times on average.

The CDR3 covers 16 residues. Trimming took 5 bases from V and 3 from J, leaving 17 bases between them. The germline gives CDR1 SGHVS, CDR2 FNYEAQ. Findings of the study overall: For expanded intratumoral alpha and beta TCRs, counts tracked tumor mutation counts.

A distinct unique molecular identifier was carried by each TCR cDNA molecule. A single record per CDR3 protein comes from TCRdb applying MiXCR to the 5' RACE reads. The sample records roughly 15,000 distinct CDR3 sequences, approximately 4.8% being singletons. Specified time point: sample taken at primary tumor resection. Frozen PBMC, nontumor lung or tumor provided whole RNA, which was sequenced unsorted. This clonotype was seen ten or more times. Its antigen is not identified. Because the library targeted alpha chains, this beta chain is an off-target read whose size means little. The source is a female donor with early-stage non-small cell lung cancer. This rearrangement joins TRBV7-6 to TRBJ2-1; a possible D gene is TRBD1 (6 bases). Sequences were derived from lung tumor tissue, sampled at surgery. The CDR3 loop reads CASSQPLQGLYNEQFF. DNA of the CDR3: TGTGCCAGCAGCCAGCCCCTTCAGGGGCTCTACAATGAGCAGTTCTTC.